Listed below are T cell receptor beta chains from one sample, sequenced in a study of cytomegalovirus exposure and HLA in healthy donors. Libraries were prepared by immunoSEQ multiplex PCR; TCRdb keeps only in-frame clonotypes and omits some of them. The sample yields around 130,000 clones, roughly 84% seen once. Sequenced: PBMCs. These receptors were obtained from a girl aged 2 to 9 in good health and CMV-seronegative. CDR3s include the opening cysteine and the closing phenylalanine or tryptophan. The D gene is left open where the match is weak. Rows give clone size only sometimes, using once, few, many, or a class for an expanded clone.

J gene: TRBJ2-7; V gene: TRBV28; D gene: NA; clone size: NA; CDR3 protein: CASSFHREVASYEQYF; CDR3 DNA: TGTGCCAGCAGTTTTCACAGGGAAGTCGCTTCCTACGAGCAGTACTTC
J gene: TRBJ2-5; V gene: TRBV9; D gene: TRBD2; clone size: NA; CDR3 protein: CASSAEGLAGVTETQYF; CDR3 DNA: TGTGCCAGCAGCGCCGAGGGACTAGCGGGAGTAACGGAGACCCAGTACTTC
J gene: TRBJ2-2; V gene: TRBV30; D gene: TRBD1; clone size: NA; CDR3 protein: CAWRGQGNTGELFF; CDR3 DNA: TGTGCCTGGAGAGGACAGGGGAACACCGGGGAGCTGTTTTTT
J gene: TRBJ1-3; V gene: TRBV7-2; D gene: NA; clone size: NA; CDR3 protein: CASSFRSDRISGNTIYF; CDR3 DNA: TGTGCCAGCAGCTTTCGTAGCGACAGGATCTCTGGAAACACCATATATTTT
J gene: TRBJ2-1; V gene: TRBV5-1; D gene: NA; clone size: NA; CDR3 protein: CASSLQGSYNEQFF; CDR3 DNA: TGCGCCAGCAGCTTGCAGGGCTCCTACAATGAGCAGTTCTTC
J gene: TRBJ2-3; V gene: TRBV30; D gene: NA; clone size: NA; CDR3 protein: CAWIRIDTQYF; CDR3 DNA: TGTGCCTGGATCAGGATAGATACGCAGTATTTT
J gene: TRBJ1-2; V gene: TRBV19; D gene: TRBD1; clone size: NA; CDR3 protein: CASSASGQGAYGYTF; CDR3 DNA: TGTGCCAGTAGTGCCAGCGGACAGGGAGCCTATGGCTACACCTTC
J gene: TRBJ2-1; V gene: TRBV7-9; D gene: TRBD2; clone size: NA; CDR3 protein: CASSPVLAGGKYNEQFF; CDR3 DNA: TGTGCCAGCAGCCCAGTACTAGCGGGGGGGAAATACAATGAGCAGTTCTTC
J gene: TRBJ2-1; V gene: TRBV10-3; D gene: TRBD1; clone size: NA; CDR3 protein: CAISDTSTGQGIYNEQFF; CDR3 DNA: TGTGCCATCAGTGATACCTCGACAGGGCAAGGGATTTACAATGAGCAGTTCTTC
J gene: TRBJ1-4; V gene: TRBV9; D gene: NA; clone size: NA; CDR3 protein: CASSVTSTGEKLFF; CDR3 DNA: TGTGCCAGCAGCGTAACTTCAACCGGTGAAAAACTGTTTTTT
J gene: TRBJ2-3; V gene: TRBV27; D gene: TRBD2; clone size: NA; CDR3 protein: CASSLSRVAGGNSNTQYF; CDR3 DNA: TGTGCCAGCAGTTTATCGAGGGTAGCGGGAGGAAATTCAAATACGCAGTATTTT
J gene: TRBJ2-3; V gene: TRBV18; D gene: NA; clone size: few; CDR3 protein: CASSPYTDTQYF; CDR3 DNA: TGTGCCAGCTCACCGTACACAGATACGCAGTATTTT
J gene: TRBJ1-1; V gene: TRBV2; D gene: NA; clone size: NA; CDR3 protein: CASSEGVDSEAFF; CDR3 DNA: TGTGCCAGCAGTGAGGGAGTGGATTCTGAAGCTTTCTTT
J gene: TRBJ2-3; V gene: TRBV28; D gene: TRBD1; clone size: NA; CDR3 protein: CASSINRGRGTDTQYF; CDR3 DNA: TGTGCCAGCAGTATAAACAGGGGGCGGGGCACAGATACGCAGTATTTT
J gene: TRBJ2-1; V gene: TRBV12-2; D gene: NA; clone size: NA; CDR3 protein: CASRFGGYGSDYNEQFF; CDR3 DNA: TGTGCAAGTCGCTTTGGGGGGTACGGGAGCGACTACAATGAGCAGTTCTTC
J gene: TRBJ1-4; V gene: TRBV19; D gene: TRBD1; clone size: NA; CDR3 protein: CASSIPYGAQGAEKLFF; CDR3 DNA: TGTGCCAGTAGTATTCCCTATGGGGCACAGGGGGCGGAAAAACTGTTTTTT
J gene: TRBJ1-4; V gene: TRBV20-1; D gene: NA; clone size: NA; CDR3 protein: CSAEFNEKLFF; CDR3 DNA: TGCAGTGCAGAGTTTAATGAAAAACTGTTTTTT
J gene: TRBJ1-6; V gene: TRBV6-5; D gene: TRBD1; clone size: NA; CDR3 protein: CASSTGTGDSPLHF; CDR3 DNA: TGTGCCAGCAGTACCGGGACAGGGGATTCACCCCTCCACTTT
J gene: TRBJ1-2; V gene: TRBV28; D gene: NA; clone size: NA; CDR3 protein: CASSPRQGFGYTF; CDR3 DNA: TGTGCCAGCAGTCCCCGCCAGGGGTTCGGCTACACCTTC
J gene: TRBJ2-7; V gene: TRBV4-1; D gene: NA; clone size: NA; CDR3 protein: CASSQTSMGFNYEQYF; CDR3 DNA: TGCGCCAGCAGCCAAACTAGCATGGGTTTTAACTACGAGCAGTACTTC
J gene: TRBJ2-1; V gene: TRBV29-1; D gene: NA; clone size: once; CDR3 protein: CSPLAPGNEQFF; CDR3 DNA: TGCAGCCCCCTAGCCCCCGGCAATGAGCAGTTCTTC
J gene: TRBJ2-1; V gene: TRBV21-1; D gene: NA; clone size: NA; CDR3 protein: CASSKGGLAGVGEQFF; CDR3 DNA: TGTGCCAGCAGCAAAGGTGGACTAGCGGGAGTCGGTGAGCAGTTCTTC
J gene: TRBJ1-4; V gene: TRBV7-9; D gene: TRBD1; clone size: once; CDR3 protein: CASSRGTGAEKLFF; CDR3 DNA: TGTGCCAGCAGCCGCGGGACAGGGGCTGAAAAACTGTTTTTT
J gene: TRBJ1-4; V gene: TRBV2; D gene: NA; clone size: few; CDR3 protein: CASSRDTNEKLFF; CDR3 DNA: TGTGCCAGCAGTCGGGACACGAATGAAAAACTGTTTTTT
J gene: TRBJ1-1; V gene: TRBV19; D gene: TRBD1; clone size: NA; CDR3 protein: CASHTSGQVNTEAFF; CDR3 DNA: TGTGCCAGCCACACATCTGGACAGGTTAACACTGAAGCTTTCTTT
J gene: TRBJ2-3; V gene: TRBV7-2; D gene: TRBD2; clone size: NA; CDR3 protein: CASSPSGGGWWDTQYF; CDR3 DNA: TGTGCCAGCAGCCCTAGCGGGGGCGGCTGGTGGGATACGCAGTATTTT
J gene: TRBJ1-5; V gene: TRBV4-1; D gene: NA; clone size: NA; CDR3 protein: CASSQGGTLSNQPQHF; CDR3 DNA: TGCGCCAGCAGCCAGGGGGGAACCCTTAGCAATCAGCCCCAGCATTTT
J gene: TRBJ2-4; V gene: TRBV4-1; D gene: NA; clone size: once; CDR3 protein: CASSQDPRERDIQYF; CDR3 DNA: TGCGCCAGCAGCCAAGATCCCCGGGAGCGGGACATTCAGTACTTC
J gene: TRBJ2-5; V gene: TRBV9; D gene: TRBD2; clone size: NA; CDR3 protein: CASSVVRREGETQYF; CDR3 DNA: TGTGCCAGCAGCGTAGTACGGCGGGAGGGAGAGACCCAGTACTTC
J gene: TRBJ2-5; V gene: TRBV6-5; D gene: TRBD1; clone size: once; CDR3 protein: CASSYRGRETQYF; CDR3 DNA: TGTGCCAGCAGTTACAGGGGGCGAGAGACCCAGTACTTC
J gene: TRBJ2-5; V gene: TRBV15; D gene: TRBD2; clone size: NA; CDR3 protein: CATSREGLAGGETQYF; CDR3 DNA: TGTGCCACCAGCAGGGAAGGACTAGCGGGAGGAGAGACCCAGTACTTC
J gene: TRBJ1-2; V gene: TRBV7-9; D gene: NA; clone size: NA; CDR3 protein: CASSLNLRTRTNYGYTF; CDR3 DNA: TGTGCCAGCAGCCTTAACCTCAGGACACGAACTAACTATGGCTACACCTTC
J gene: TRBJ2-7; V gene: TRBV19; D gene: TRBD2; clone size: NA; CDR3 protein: CATASVAGGGEQYF; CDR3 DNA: TGTGCCACGGCGTCGGTAGCGGGAGGTGGCGAGCAGTACTTC
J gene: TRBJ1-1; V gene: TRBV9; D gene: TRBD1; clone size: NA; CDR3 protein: CASSVAVQQGAHGTEAFF; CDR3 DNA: TGTGCCAGCAGCGTAGCGGTTCAACAGGGGGCCCATGGGACTGAAGCTTTCTTT
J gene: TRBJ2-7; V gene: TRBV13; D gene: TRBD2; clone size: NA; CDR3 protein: CASSLGPYSRSGSSISYEQYF; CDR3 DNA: TGTGCCAGCAGCTTAGGGCCCTACTCTCGTAGCGGGAGTAGTATCTCCTACGAGCAGTACTTC
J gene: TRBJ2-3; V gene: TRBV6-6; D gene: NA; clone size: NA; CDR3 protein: CASGPIPETQYF; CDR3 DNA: TGTGCCAGCGGTCCGATCCCCGAGACGCAGTATTTT
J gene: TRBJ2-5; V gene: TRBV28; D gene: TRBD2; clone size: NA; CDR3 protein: CASSFTFGTSGTQYF; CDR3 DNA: TGTGCCAGCAGTTTTACTTTCGGGACTAGCGGGACCCAGTACTTC
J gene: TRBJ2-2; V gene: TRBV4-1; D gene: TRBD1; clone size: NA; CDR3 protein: CASSQETITGGWTGELFF; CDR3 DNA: TGCGCCAGCAGCCAAGAAACCATTACAGGGGGTTGGACCGGGGAGCTGTTTTTT
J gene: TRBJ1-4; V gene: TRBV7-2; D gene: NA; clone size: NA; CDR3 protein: CASSLAAGNEKLFF; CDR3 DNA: TGTGCCAGCAGCTTAGCGGCAGGCAATGAAAAACTGTTTTTT
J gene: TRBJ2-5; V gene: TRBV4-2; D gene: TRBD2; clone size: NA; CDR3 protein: CASSPRTSGGGETQYF; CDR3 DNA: TGTGCCAGCAGCCCTAGGACTAGCGGGGGGGGAGAGACCCAGTACTTC
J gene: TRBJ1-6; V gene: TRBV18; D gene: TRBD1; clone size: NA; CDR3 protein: CASSLRDSNSPLHF; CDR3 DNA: TGTGCCAGCTCGCTCCGGGACAGTAATTCACCCCTCCACTTT
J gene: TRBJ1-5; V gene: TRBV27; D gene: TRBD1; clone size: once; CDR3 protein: CASSLKPTGGQPQHF; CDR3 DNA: TGTGCCAGCAGTTTAAAGCCGACAGGGGGTCAGCCCCAGCATTTT
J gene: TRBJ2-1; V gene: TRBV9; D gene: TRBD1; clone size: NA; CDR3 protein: CASSGRTTGGLNNEQFF; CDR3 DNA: TGTGCCAGCAGCGGACGAACCACAGGGGGTCTAAACAATGAGCAGTTCTTC
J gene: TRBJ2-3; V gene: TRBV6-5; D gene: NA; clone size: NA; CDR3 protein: CASSYFSGTADTQYF; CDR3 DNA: TGTGCCAGCAGTTATTTCAGCGGTACCGCGGATACGCAGTATTTT
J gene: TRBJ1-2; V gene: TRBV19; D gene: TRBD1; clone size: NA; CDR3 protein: CASSIKQGGGWQYYGYTF; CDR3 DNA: TGTGCCAGTAGTATAAAACAGGGGGGCGGATGGCAGTACTATGGCTACACCTTC
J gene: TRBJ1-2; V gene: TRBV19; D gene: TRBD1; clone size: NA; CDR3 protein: CASRDRGFDGYTF; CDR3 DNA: TGTGCCAGTAGAGACAGGGGATTCGATGGCTACACCTTC
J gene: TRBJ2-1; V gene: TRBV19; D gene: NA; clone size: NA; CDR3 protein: CASSSGGEYNEQFF; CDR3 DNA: TGTGCCAGTAGTTCTGGCGGGGAATACAATGAGCAGTTCTTC
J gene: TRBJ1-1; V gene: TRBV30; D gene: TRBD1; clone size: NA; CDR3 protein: CAWSQTGTGSSTEAFF; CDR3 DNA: TGTGCCTGGAGTCAGACCGGGACAGGGTCAAGTACTGAAGCTTTCTTT
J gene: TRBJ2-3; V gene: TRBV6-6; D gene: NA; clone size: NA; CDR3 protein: CASSYEGLTDTQYF; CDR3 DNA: TGTGCCAGCAGTTACGAGGGCCTCACAGATACGCAGTATTTT
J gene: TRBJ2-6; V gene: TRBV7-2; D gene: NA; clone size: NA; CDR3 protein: CASSLAVKTSGANVLTF; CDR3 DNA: TGTGCCAGCAGCTTAGCGGTGAAGACTAGTGGGGCCAACGTCCTGACTTTC
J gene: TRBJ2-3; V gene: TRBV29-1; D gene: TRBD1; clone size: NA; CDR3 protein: CSAEDAGGRSSTDTQYF; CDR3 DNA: TGCAGCGCCGAAGATGCAGGGGGAAGATCGAGCACAGATACGCAGTATTTT
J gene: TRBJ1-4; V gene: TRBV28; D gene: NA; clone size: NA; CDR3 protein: CASSSPRQGGEKLFF; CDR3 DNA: TGTGCCAGCAGTTCCCCCAGGCAGGGTGGAGAAAAACTGTTTTTT
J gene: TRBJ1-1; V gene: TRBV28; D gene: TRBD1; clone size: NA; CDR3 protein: CASSLTGVRTEAFF; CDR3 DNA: TGTGCCAGCAGTTTAACAGGGGTCAGGACTGAAGCTTTCTTT
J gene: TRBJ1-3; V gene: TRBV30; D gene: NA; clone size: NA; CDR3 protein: CAWSVRGQQNTIYF; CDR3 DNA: TGTGCCTGGAGTGTACGTGGACAGCAAAACACCATATATTTT
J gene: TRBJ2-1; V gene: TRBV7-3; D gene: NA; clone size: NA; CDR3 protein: CASSLTPGMSGEQFF; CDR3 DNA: TGTGCCAGCAGCTTAACTCCCGGGATGAGTGGTGAGCAGTTCTTC
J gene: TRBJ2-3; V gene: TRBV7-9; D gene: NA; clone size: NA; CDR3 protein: CASPEVPKRVGFTDTQYF; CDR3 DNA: TGTGCCAGCCCCGAGGTTCCCAAGCGGGTCGGCTTCACAGATACGCAGTATTTT
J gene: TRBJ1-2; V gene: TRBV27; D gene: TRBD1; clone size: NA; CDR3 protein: CASSPGTDPGYTF; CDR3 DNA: TGTGCCAGCAGTCCCGGGACAGATCCTGGCTACACCTTC
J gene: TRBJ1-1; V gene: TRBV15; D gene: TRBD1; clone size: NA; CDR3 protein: CATSRSTGLNTEAFF; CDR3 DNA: TGTGCCACCAGCAGATCGACAGGGTTGAACACTGAAGCTTTCTTT